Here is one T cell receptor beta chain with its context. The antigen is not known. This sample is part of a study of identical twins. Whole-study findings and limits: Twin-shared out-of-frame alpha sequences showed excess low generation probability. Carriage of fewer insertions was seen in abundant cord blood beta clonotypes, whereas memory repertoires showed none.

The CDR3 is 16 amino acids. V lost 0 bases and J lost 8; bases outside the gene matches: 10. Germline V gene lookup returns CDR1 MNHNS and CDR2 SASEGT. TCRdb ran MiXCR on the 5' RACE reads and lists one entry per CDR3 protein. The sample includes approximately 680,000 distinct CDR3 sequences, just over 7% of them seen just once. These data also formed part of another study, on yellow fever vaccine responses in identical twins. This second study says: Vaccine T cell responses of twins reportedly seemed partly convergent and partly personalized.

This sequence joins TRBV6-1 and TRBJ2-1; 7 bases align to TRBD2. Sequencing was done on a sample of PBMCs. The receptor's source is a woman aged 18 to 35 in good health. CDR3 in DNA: TGTGCCAGCAGTGAAGCGCGGCGGGAGATCCAAGATGAGCAGTTCTTC. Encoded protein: CASSEARREIQDEQFF.